This T cell receptor beta chain comes out of a study of T-cell reconstitution after alpha-beta-depleted transplantation in children. A TCRbeta library incorporating unique molecular identifiers was prepared. Each CDR3 protein gets one entry after TCRdb re-called the PCR reads with MiXCR. The data show 780,000 or so distinct CDR3 sequences, about 15% seen once. This CDR3 has 15 residues. Trimming left V 5 bases short and J 3 bases short, with 13 bases between. The germline CDR1 and CDR2 sequences are SGHTA and FQGTGA. The origin of this receptor is a male patient aged 5 to 17 who had a stem cell transplant for acute lymphoblastic leukemia, so the T cells may come from the graft donor. Here the sequenced sample was PBMCs, mostly from graft donor cells, taken 360 days after TCRalphabeta/CD19-depleted stem cell transplant. J is TRBJ2-2 and V is TRBV7-3; a possible D gene is TRBD2 (6 bases). CDR3 in amino acids: CASSAGLLYTGELFF. In DNA, the CDR3 is TGTGCCAGCAGCGCCGGACTACTCTACACCGGGGAGCTGTTTTTT. Drawing the rest from reference TRBV7-3 and TRBJ2-2, the complete variable domain is GAGVSQTPSNKVTEKGKYVELRCDPISGHTALYWYRQSLGQGPEFLIYFQGTGAADDSGLPNDRFFAVRPEGSVSTLKIQRTERGDSAVYLCASSAGLLYTGELFFGEGSRLTVL.